This entry is about one T cell receptor beta chain. The sample holds many counts of this clonotype. Its cognate antigen has yet to be identified. Sequence at one end of the junction differs from germline and may be a read error. These data belong to a study of T cell repertoires in cytomegalovirus infection (dated by TCRdb to the late 2010s). Some background on the complete study: Because public TCR beta signatures pointed to carriage of CMV infection together with the matching HLA type, the HLA type of each donor mattered for the analysis. The paper's findings and limits, for the study overall: In both this cohort and an independent roughly 400-donor cohort, the cumulative frequency of public TCR beta family members distinguished carriers of CMV infection plus the relevant HLA type. In the ex vivo response, HLA-C-restricted CMV-specific TCR beta clonotypes were dominant, and in two of eight donors the single most frequent clonotype came from this HLA-C-restricted group.

From the germline V gene (reference sequence), CDR1 is LNHNV and CDR2 is YYDKDF. From cysteine to phenylalanine, the CDR3 is 14 amino acids long. Here the CDR3 DNA is all that survives: 42 bases in frame from base 1. The instrument was an Illumina HiSeq 1500. The public sequencing data were trimmed at Q25 with fastp and processed into clonotypes with MiXCR by TCRdb, which kept only in-frame beta chains. Rows are combined by CDR3 protein, so each entry shows the most common genes and DNA. In this sample the table shows tens of thousands of distinct CDR3 sequences, 3% to 4.5% of which occur a single time. The ten biggest clones cover about 20% of the sample.

Recombination joined TRBV15 with TRBJ2-3; the best D guess is TRBD1, with 6 bases matching. The TCR originated in a human donor in good health (CMV status not recorded). Some clones in this sample may be carry-over from other donors' samples. Sequencing was performed on PBMCs. The CDR3 loop reads CATRRGGGTDTQYF. The DNA sequence reads TGTGCCACCAGGAGAGGGGGTGGCACAGATACGCAGTATTTT.